This TCR beta chain was found in a study of CD8+CD57+ T cells in acquired aplastic anemia. This clonotype has ten or more counts. CDR3 and TCR beta VDJ profiling relied on a genomic DNA template. TCRdb re-derived calls from the reads in MiXCR, one entry per CDR3 protein. The profile shows about 180,000 distinct CDR3 sequences, under 55% of them singletons. J lost 5 bases, V lost 3 bases, and 7 bases had no gene match. The germline CDR1 and CDR2 sequences are SGHAT and FQNNGV. The CDR3 consists of 15 residues. The chain recombines TRBV11-2 with TRBJ2-1, with 7 bases matching TRBD2. The receptor's source is a human donor in good health. The sequenced sample was sorted CD4+, CD8+, or CD8+CD57+ T cells (not recorded which) from PBMCs. The CDR3: CASSLNRDYNNEQFF. Written as DNA, the CDR3 is TGTGCCAGCAGCTTGAACCGGGACTACAACAATGAGCAGTTCTTC.